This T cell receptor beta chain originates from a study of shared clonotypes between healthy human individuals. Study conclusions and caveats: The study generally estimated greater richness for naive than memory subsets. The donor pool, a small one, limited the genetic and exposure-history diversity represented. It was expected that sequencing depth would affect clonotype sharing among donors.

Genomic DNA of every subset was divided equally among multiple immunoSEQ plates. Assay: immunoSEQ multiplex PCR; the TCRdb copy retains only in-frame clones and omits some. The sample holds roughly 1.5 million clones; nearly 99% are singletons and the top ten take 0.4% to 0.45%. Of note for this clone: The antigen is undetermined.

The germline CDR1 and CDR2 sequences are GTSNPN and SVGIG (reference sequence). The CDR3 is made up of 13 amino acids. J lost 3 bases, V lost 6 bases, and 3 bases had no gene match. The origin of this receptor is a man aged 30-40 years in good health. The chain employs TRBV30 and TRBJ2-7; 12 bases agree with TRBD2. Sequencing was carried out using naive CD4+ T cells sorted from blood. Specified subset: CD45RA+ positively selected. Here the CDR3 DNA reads TGTGCCTGCCTGGGACTAGCGGGCTACGAGCAGTACTTC. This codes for CACLGLAGYEQYF. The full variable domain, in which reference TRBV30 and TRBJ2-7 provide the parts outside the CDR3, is SQTIHQWPATLVQPVGSPLSLECTVEGTSNPNLYWYRQAAGRGLQLLFYSVGIGQISSEVPQNLSASRPQDRQFILSSKKLLLSDSGFYLCACLGLAGYEQYFGPGTRLTVT.